These 3 T cell receptor beta chains came from one sample sequenced in a study of molecular identifiers for immune sequencing clone quantification. Each CDR3 protein is one row after TCRdb ran MiXCR on the PCR reads. Here the sample spans over 600,000 distinct CDR3 sequences, 20% being singletons. Sequencing was carried out using naive CD8+ T cells from blood, with Jurkat cell RNA spiked in. This sample's subset: FACS-sorted CD8+CD4-CCR7+CD45RA+ naive T cells. Receptors were obtained from a human donor in good health. Some libraries in this study had Jurkat cell RNA spiked in.

The chain links TRBV6-5 to TRBJ2-7; unclear D gene. Germline lookup yields CDR1 MNHEY and CDR2 SVGAGI. CDR3 size: 15 residues. Trimming took off 6 bases at V and 3 bases at J, with 18 bases between the two ends. CDR3 nucleotides: TGTGCCAGCAGCTACGGGTCGACCACTTTCTACGAGCAGTACTTC. It is translated as CASSYGSTTFYEQYF.

This clonotype was seen many times. The V call is TRBV2, the J call TRBJ1-4; D gene unclear. CDR1 and CDR2 from the germline V gene are SNHLY and FYNNEI. V was shortened by 8 bases and J by 8 bases, with 15 bases between the two germline ends. This CDR3 has 13 amino acids. This chain's CDR3 is CASSQWGREKLFF. The CDR3 nucleotides read TGTGCCAGCTCCCAGTGGGGTCGAGAAAAACTGTTTTTT.

This clonotype was counted at least ten times. This sequence joins TRBV14 and TRBJ1-1; D is unclear. Germline assignment: CDR1 SGHDN and CDR2 FVKESK. The CDR3 sequence is 16 residues long. Trimming pared 0 bases from V and 0 bases from J, leaving 11 bases between. The CDR3 nucleotides read TGTGCCAGCAGCCAAGATGAGGCGCTAATGAACACTGAAGCTTTCTTT. Protein product: CASSQDEALMNTEAFF. Complete variable domain (other parts from reference TRBV14 and TRBJ1-1): EAGVTQFPSHSVIEKGQTVTLRCDPISGHDNLYWYRRVMGKEIKFLLHFVKESKQDESGMPNNRFLAERTGGTYSTLKVQPAELEDSGVYFCASSQDEALMNTEAFFGQGTRLTVV.